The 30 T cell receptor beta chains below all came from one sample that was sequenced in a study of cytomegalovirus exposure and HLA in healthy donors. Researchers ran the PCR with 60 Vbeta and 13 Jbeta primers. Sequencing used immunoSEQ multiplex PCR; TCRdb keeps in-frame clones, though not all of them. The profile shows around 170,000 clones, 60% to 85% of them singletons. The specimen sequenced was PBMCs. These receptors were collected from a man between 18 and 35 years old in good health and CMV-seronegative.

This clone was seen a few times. CDR3 amino acids: CASSVRTGGTDNEQFF. In DNA form, the CDR3 reads TGTGCCAGCAGCGTACGGACAGGGGGTACGGACAATGAGCAGTTCTTC. The gene calls are TRBV7-9 and TRBJ2-1; 10 bases agree with TRBD1. The V and J ends lost 5 bases and 5 bases, in that order; junction bases with no gene match: 9. The CDR3 length is 16 residues. Per germline, CDR1 SEHNR and CDR2 FQNEAQ (reference sequence).

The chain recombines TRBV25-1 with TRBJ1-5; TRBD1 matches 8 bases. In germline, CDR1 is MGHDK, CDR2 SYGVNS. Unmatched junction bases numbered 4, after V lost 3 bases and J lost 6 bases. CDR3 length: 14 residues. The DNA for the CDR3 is TGTGCCAGCAGTGAGGACAGGGCCGCTCAGCCCCAGCATTTT. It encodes CASSEDRAAQPQHF.

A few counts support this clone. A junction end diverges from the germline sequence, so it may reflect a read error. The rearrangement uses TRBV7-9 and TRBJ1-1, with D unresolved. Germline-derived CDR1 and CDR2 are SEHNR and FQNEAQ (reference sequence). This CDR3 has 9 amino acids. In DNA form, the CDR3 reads TGTGCCAGCACTACTGAGGCTTTCTTT. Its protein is CASTTEAFF.

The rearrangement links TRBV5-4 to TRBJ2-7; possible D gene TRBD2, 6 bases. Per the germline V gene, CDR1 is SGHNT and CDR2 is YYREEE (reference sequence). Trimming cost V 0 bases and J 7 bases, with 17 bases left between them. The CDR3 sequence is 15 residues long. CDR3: CASSLVGGGTPEQYF. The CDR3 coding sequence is TGTGCCAGCAGCTTGGTCGGCGGAGGGACCCCTGAGCAGTACTTC. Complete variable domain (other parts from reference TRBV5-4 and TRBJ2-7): ETGVTQSPTHLIKTRGQQVTLRCSSQSGHNTVSWYQQALGQGPQFIFQYYREEENGRGNFPPRFSGLQFPNYSSELNVNALELDDSALYLCASSLVGGGTPEQYFGPGTRLTVT.

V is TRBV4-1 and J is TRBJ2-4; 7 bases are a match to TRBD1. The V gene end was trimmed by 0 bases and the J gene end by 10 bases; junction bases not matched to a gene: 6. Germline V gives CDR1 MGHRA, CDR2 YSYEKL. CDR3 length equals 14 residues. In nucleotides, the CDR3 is TGCGCCAGCAGCCAAGATAAGGGGGCGCCGATTCAGTACTTC. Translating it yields CASSQDKGAPIQYF.

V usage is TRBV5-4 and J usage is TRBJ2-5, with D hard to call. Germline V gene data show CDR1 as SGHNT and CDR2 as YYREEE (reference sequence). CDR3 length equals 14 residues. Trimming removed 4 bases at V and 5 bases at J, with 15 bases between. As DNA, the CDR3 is TGTGCCAGCAGCCAACCCCCGGTTAGCGAGACCCAGTACTTC. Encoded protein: CASSQPPVSETQYF. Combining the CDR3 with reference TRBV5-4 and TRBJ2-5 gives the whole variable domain ETGVTQSPTHLIKTRGQQVTLRCSSQSGHNTVSWYQQALGQGPQFIFQYYREEENGRGNFPPRFSGLQFPNYSSELNVNALELDDSALYLCASSQPPVSETQYFGPGTRLLVL.

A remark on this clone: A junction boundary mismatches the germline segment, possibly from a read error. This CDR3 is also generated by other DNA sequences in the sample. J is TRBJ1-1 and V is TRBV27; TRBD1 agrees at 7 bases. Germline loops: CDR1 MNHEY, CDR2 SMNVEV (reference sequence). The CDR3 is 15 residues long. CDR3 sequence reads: CASTPRAGGNTEAFF. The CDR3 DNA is TGTGCCAGCACCCCCCGAGCAGGGGGGAACACTGAAGCTTTCTTC.

The CDR3 DNA is TGTGCCAGCAGTGAATCCCGCGGGTTACCGCAGTACTTC. Its translation: CASSESRGLPQYF. V and J are TRBV6-4 and TRBJ2-7, with a tentative D call TRBD2 (5 bases). CDR1 MRHNA and CDR2 SNTAGT come from the germline V gene. V lost 3 bases to trimming and J lost 9 bases, with 15 bases between them. The CDR3 loop spans 13 amino acids.

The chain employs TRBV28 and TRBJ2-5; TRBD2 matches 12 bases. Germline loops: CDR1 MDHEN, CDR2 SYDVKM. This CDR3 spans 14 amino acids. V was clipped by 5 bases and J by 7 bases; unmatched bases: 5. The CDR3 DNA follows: TGTGCCAGCAGTCTAGCGGGGGGGCCTGGGACCCAGTACTTC. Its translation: CASSLAGGPGTQYF.

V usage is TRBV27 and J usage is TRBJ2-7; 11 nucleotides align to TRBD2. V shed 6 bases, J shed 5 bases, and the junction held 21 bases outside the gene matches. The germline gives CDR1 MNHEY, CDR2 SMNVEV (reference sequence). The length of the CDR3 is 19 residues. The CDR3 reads CASRREMLAGGGFFHEQYF. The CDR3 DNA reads TGTGCCAGCAGAAGGGAGATGCTAGCGGGAGGAGGATTTTTTCACGAGCAGTACTTC.

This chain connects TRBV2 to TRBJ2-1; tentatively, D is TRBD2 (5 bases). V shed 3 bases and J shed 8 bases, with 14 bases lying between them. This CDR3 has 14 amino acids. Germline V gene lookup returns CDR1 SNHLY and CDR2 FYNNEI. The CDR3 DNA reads TGTGCCAGCAGTGATTCCCCTATAGCGTATGAGCAGTTCTTC. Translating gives CASSDSPIAYEQFF.

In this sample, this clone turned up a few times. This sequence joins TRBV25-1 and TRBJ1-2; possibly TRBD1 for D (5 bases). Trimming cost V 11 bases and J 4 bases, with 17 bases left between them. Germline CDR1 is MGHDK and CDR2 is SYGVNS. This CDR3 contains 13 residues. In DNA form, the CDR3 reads TGTGCCTCGCACGGGGGGAGCATCTATGGCTACACCTTC. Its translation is CASHGGSIYGYTF.

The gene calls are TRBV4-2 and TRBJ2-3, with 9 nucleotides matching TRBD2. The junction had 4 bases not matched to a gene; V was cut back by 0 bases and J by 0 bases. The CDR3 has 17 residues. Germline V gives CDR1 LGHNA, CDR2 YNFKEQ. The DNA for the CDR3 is TGTGCCAGCAGCCAAGATGAGAGCGGGGGGAGCACAGATACGCAGTATTTT. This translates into CASSQDESGGSTDTQYF.

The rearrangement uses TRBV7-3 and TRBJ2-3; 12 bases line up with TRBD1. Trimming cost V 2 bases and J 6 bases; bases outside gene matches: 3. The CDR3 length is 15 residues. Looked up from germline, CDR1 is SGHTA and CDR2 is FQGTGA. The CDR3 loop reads CASSLWGQGADTQYF. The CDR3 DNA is TGTGCCAGCAGCTTATGGGGACAGGGGGCTGATACGCAGTATTTT. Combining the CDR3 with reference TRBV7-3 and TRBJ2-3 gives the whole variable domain GAGVSQTPSNKVTEKGKYVELRCDPISGHTALYWYRQSLGQGPEFLIYFQGTGAADDSGLPNDRFFAVRPEGSVSTLKIQRTERGDSAVYLCASSLWGQGADTQYFGPGTRLTVL.

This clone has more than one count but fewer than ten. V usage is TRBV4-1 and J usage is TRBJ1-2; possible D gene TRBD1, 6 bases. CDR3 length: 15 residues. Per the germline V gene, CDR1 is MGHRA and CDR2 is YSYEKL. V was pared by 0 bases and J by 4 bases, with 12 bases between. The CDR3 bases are TGCGCCAGCAGCCAAGAACCAGGGGATATCTATGGCTACACCTTC. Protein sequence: CASSQEPGDIYGYTF.

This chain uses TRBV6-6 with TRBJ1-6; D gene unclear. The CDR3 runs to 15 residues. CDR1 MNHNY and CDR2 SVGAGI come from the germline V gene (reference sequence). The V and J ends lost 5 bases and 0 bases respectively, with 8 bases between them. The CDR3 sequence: CASSGASSYNSPLHF. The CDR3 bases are TGTGCCAGCAGTGGTGCGAGCTCCTATAATTCACCCCTCCACTTT.

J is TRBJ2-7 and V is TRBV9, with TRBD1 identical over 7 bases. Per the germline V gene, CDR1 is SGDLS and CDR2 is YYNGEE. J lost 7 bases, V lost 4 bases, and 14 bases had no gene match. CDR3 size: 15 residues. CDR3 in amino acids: CASSKGGGQIREQYF. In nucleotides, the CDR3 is TGTGCCAGCAGCAAAGGGGGCGGTCAAATTCGGGAGCAGTACTTC.

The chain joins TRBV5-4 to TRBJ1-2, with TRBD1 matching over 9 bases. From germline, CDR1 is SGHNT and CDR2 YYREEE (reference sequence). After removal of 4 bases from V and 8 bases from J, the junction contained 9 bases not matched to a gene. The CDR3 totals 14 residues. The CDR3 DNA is TGTGCCAGCAGCGCACCCGGGACAGGGAACGGCTACACCTTC. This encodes CASSAPGTGNGYTF.

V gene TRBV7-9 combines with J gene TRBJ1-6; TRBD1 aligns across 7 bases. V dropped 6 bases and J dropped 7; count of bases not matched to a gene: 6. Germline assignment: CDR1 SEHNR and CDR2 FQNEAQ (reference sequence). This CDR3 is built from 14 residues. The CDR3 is CASSDRAKNSPLHF. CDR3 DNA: TGTGCCAGCAGTGACAGGGCTAAGAATTCACCCCTCCACTTT. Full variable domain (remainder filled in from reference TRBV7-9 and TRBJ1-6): DTGVSQNPRHKITKRGQNVTFRCDPISEHNRLYWYRQTLGQGPEFLTYFQNEAQLEKSRLLSDRFSAERPKGSFSTLEIQRTEQGDSAMYLCASSDRAKNSPLHFGNGTRLTVT.

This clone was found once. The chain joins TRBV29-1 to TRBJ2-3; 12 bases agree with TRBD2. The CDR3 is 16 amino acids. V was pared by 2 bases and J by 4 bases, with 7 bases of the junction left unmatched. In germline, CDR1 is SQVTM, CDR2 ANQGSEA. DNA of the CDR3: TGCAGCGTTGAAACTAGCGGGAGGTGGTCACCAGATACGCAGTATTTT. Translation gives CSVETSGRWSPDTQYF.

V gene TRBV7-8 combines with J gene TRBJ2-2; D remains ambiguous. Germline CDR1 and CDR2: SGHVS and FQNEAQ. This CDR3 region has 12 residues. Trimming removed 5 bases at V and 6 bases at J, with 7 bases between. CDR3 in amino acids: CASSLSPGELFF. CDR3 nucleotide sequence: TGTGCCAGCAGCCTATCACCCGGGGAGCTGTTTTTT.

The DNA of the CDR3 is TGTGCCAGTAAGACTAGCGGCACAGATACGCAGTATTTT. This codes for CASKTSGTDTQYF. The chain recombines TRBV19 with TRBJ2-3; TRBD2 aligns across 8 bases. CDR3 length equals 13 residues. In germline, CDR1 is LNHDA, CDR2 SQIVND (reference sequence). V shed 7 bases and J 1 base; nucleotides not matched to a gene: 1.

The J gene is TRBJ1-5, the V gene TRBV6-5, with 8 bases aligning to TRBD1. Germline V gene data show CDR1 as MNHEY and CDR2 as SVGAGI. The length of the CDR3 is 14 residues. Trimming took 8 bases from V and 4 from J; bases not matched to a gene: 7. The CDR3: CASRQGAMNQPQHF. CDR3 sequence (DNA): TGTGCCAGCCGCCAGGGGGCTATGAATCAGCCCCAGCATTTT.

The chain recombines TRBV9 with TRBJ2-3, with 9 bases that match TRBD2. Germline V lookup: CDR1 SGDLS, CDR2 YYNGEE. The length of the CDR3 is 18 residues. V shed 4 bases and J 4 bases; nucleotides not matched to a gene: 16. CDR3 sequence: CASSYSLAGGGASDTQYF. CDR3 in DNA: TGTGCCAGCAGCTACTCTCTAGCCGGCGGGGGGGCTTCAGATACGCAGTATTTT.

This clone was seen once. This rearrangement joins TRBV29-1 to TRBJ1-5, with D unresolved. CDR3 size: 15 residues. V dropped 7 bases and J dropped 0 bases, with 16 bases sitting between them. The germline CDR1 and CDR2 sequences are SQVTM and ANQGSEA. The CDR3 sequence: CSALDGGGSNQPQHF. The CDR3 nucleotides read TGCAGCGCCCTTGATGGAGGCGGTAGCAATCAGCCCCAGCATTTT.

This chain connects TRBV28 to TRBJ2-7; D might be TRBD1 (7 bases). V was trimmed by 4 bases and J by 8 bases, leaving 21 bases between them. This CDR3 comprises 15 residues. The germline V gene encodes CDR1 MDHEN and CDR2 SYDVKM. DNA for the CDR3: TGTGCCAGCAGTTCCCAGGGGGGAGGTTTGTACAAGCAGTACTTC. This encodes CASSSQGGGLYKQYF.

CDR3 region: CASSAAPNTEAFF. The CDR3 DNA is TGTGCCAGCAGCGCGGCACCGAACACTGAAGCTTTCTTT. This chain uses TRBV7-6 with TRBJ1-1, with no clear D. Germline assignment: CDR1 SGHVS and CDR2 FNYEAQ. CDR3 length: 13 amino acids. V dropped 5 bases and J dropped 1 base, with 8 bases sitting between them.

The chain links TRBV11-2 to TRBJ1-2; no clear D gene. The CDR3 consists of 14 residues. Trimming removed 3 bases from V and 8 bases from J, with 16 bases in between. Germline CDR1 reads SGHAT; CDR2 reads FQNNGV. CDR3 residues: CASSFLYETEGYTF. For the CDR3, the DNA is TGTGCCAGCAGCTTTTTATACGAAACAGAAGGCTACACCTTC.

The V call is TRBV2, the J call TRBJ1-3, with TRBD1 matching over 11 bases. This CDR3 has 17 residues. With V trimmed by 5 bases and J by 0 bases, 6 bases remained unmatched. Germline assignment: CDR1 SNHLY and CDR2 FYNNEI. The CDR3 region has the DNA TGTGCCAGCAGTAGGGGGACAGGGGGGATCTCTGGAAACACCATATATTTT. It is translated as CASSRGTGGISGNTIYF.

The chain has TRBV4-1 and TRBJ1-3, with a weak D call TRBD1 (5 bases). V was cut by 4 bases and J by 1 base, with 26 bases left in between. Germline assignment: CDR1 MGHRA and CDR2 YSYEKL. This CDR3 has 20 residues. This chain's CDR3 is CASSPTPGHLKFLSGNTIYF. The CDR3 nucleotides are TGCGCCAGCAGCCCTACCCCTGGACATTTAAAGTTTCTTTCTGGAAACACCATATATTTT.